The 15 T cell receptor beta chains listed next were all sequenced from one sample in a study of regulatory T cells in long-lasting Graves disease. As to time point: persistent/refractory GD, antithyroid drugs over 5 years with positive TRAb. The authors made the TCR library using RNA they extracted from PBMCs. Arm-PCR with iRepertoire HTBI primers amplified the CDR3 regions for these TCR beta libraries. MiXCR, applied by TCRdb to the multiplex PCR reads, yields one record per CDR3 protein. The data contain 300,000 to 350,000 distinct CDR3 sequences, around a fifth of them singletons. The specimen was peripheral blood mononuclear cells (PBMCs), collected when the disease was refractory, from a patient treated with antithyroid drugs. Receptors were obtained from a female donor with Graves disease.

To note about this clonotype: A much bigger clone sits one base away, suggesting this may be a read error. V usage is TRBV11-3 and J usage is TRBJ2-7; possible D gene TRBD1, 5 bases. The better agreement between TRBJ2-1 and the DNA end casts doubt on the J call. CDR3 length equals 13 residues. Germline assignment: CDR1 SGHNT and CDR2 YENEEA. Written as DNA, the CDR3 is TGTGCCAGCAGAGCCGACGGACACTACGAGCAGTTCTTC. Amino acid sequence: CASRADGHYEQFF.

The chain employs TRBV5-1 and TRBJ1-1, with D unresolved. Trimming pared 0 bases from V and 0 bases from J, leaving 12 bases between. Germline lookup yields CDR1 SGHRS and CDR2 YFSETQ. The CDR3 sequence is 16 residues long. CDR3 nucleotide sequence: TGCGCCAGCAGCTTGGTTGCCTCGACCGTGAACACTGAAGCTTTCTTT. This encodes CASSLVASTVNTEAFF.

This clonotype has more than one count but fewer than ten. The rearrangement joins TRBV30 to TRBJ1-1; possible D gene TRBD1, 5 bases. The germline gives CDR1 GTSNPN, CDR2 SVGIG (reference sequence). V was cut by 2 bases and J by 6 bases, with 19 bases left in between. The CDR3 length is 15 residues. DNA for the CDR3: TGTGCCTGGAGTCAAGTGAGGGAACGGGGCCCTGAAGCTTTCTTT. It specifies CAWSQVRERGPEAFF.

This clonotype came up many times. This chain joins TRBV5-6 and TRBJ1-6, with D unresolved. Germline V CDR1 and CDR2: SGHDT, YYEEEE. CDR3 size: 15 residues. Trimming shortened V by 2 bases and J by 0 bases, and 6 bases separated the two germline ends. CDR3 sequence reads: CASSFETSYNSPLHF. The CDR3 DNA follows: TGTGCCAGCAGCTTCGAGACCTCCTATAATTCACCCCTCCACTTT.

This chain connects TRBV14 to TRBJ2-7; 9 bases are shared with TRBD2. This CDR3 has 19 residues. Germline V gene lookup returns CDR1 SGHDN and CDR2 FVKESK. Trimming cost V 1 base and J 6 bases; bases outside gene matches: 19. The CDR3 DNA reads TGTGCCAGCAGCCAAGTTAGGCGGCTAGCGGGATCCCCGCTTGCCGAGCAGTACTTC. This codes for CASSQVRRLAGSPLAEQYF.

The V gene is TRBV29-1, the J gene TRBJ1-2; no firm D call. Per germline, CDR1 SQVTM and CDR2 ANQGSEA. The CDR3 totals 11 residues. Trimming took 7 bases from V and 4 from J, leaving 10 bases between them. The CDR3 sequence is CSAPFPYGYTF. The CDR3 coding sequence is TGCAGCGCACCATTCCCCTATGGCTACACCTTC.

The V call is TRBV20-1, the J call TRBJ1-2; D is ambiguous. CDR1 is DFQATT, CDR2 SNEGSKA, per germline (reference sequence). The CDR3 has 14 amino acids. Trimming stripped 3 bases from V and 5 bases from J, with 16 bases between. This CDR3 reads CSARPGPYSYGYTF. CDR3 sequence (DNA): TGCAGTGCTAGGCCCGGACCGTACTCTTATGGCTACACCTTC.

In its sample, this clonotype was seen many times. The J gene is TRBJ2-2, the V gene TRBV29-1, with 9 bases that match TRBD1. The CDR3 runs to 13 residues. CDR1 and CDR2 from the germline V gene are SQVTM and ANQGSEA. After removal of 6 bases from V and 3 bases from J, the junction contained 2 bases not matched to a gene. The CDR3 DNA is TGCAGCGTGGGACAGGGCCACACCGGGGAGCTGTTTTTT. It specifies CSVGQGHTGELFF.

This clonotype has just a few counts. The V call is TRBV12-3 or TRBV12-4, the J call TRBJ1-3, with D possibly TRBD1 on 6 matching bases. The CDR3 sequence is 15 residues long. Trimming took 1 base from V and 2 from J, leaving 9 bases between them. The CDR3 is CASSLDRVAGNTIYF. DNA of the CDR3: TGTGCCAGCAGTTTAGACAGGGTGGCTGGAAACACCATATATTTT.

This clonotype was observed many times. The chain joins TRBV20-1 to TRBJ2-7, with TRBD1 identical over 8 bases. Unmatched junction bases numbered 5, after V lost 1 base and J lost 3 bases. The CDR3 runs 14 residues. Germline CDR1 DFQATT, CDR2 SNEGSKA (reference sequence). The CDR3 sequence is CSARGGTGIYEQYF. The CDR3 coding sequence is TGCAGTGCTAGAGGGGGGACAGGTATCTACGAGCAGTACTTC.

This clonotype was found a few times. The junction shows a germline mismatch at one end, possibly a read error. The chain links TRBV5-1 to TRBJ1-5; no clear D. Per germline, CDR1 SGHRS and CDR2 YFSETQ. The CDR3 consists of 14 residues. The CDR3 protein is CASSLEASNQPQHF. CDR3 DNA: TGTGCCAGCAGCTTAGAGGCTAGCAATCAGCCCCAGCATTTT.

There are many counts of this clonotype. J is TRBJ2-5 and V is TRBV25-1; 7 bases map to TRBD2. The CDR3 spans 15 residues. V lost 1 base to trimming and J lost 4 bases; unmatched junction nucleotides: 6. The germline V gene has CDR1 MGHDK and CDR2 SYGVNS. CDR3 protein: CASSEWRGIAETQYF. For the CDR3, the DNA is TGTGCCAGCAGTGAATGGCGGGGGATCGCAGAGACCCAGTACTTC.

Concerning this clonotype: A much larger clone is a single base away; this may be a read error. The V and J genes are TRBV18 and TRBJ1-4; 9 bases line up with TRBD1. Germline assignment: CDR1 KGHSH and CDR2 LQKENI. The CDR3 totals 15 residues. CDR3 loop: CAGSRGTGFNEKLFF. The DNA of the CDR3 is TGTGCCGGCTCACGCGGGACAGGGTTTAATGAAAAACTGTTTTTT. The entire variable domain, with the rest obtained from reference TRBV18 and TRBJ1-4, is as follows: NAGVMQNPRHLVRRRGQEARLRCSPMKGHSHVYWYRQLPEEGLKFMVYLQKENIIDESGMPKERFSAEFPKEGPSILRIQQVVRGDSAAYFCAGSRGTGFNEKLFFGSGTQLSVL.

This clonotype was counted at least ten times. The genes are TRBV5-5 and TRBJ1-2; D remains ambiguous. Trimming pared 0 bases from V and 0 bases from J, leaving 3 bases between. The CDR3 has 13 residues. CDR1 is SGHKS, CDR2 YYEKEE, per germline (reference sequence). CDR3 bases: TGTGCCAGCAGCTTGGAGGCTAACTATGGCTACACCTTC. Translation: CASSLEANYGYTF.

This chain joins TRBV12-3 or TRBV12-4 and TRBJ2-1; 8 bases match TRBD2. The V and J ends lost 8 bases and 6 bases, in that order; junction bases with no gene match: 6. The CDR3 spans 13 residues. The DNA of the CDR3 is TGTGCCAGCCGGGAGGGCTATAGCAATGAGCAGTTCTTC. As protein: CASREGYSNEQFF.